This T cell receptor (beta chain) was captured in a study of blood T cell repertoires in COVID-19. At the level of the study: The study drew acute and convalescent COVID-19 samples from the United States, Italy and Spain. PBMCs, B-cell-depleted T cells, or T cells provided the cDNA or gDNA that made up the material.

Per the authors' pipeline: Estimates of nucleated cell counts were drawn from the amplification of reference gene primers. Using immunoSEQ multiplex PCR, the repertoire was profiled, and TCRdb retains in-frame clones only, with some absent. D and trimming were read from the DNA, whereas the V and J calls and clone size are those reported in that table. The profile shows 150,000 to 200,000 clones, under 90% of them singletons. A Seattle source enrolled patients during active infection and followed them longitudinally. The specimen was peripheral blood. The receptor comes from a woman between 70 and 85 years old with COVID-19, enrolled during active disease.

The CDR3 DNA sequence: TGTGCCAGCAGCACCAGGACACCGCAGAGCTCTGGAAACACCATATATTTT. Translated, it gives CASSTRTPQSSGNTIYF. The rearrangement uses TRBV5-4 and TRBJ1-3; a weak D match, TRBD1 (5 bases). Trimming cost V 4 bases and J 0 bases, with 17 bases left between them. There are 17 residues in the CDR3. CDR1 and CDR2 (germline): SGHNT, YYREEE (reference sequence).